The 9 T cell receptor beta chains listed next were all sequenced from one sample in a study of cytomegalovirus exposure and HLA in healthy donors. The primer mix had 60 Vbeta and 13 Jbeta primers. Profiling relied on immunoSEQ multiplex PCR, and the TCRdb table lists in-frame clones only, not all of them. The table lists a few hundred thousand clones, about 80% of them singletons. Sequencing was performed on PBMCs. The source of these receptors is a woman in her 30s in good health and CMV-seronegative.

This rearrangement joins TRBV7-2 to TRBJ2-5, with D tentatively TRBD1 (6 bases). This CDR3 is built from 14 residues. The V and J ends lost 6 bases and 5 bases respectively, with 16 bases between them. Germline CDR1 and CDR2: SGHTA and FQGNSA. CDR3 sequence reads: CASREPGRGETQYF. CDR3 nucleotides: TGTGCCAGCAGGGAACCAGGAAGGGGGGAGACCCAGTACTTC.

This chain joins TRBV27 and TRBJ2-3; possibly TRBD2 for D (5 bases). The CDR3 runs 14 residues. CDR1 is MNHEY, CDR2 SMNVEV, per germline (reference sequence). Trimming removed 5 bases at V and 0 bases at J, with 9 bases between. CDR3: CASSPWTSTDTQYF. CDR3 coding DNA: TGTGCCAGCAGTCCCTGGACTAGCACAGATACGCAGTATTTT.

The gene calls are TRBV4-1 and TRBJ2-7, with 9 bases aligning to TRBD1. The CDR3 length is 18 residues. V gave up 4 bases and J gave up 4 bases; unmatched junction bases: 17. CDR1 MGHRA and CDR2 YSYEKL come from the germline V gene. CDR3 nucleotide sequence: TGCGCCAGCAGCCCGACCTCCGGGACAGGGCACCGAGAATACGAGCAGTACTTC. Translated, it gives CASSPTSGTGHREYEQYF.

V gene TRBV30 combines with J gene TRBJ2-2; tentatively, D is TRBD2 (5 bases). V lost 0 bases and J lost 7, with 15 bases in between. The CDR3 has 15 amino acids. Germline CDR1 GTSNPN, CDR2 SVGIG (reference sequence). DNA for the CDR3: TGTGCCTGGAGTGTATCTCGGGGATATAACGGGGAGCTGTTTTTT. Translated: CAWSVSRGYNGELFF. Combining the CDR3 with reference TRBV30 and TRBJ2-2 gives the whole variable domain SQTIHQWPATLVQPVGSPLSLECTVEGTSNPNLYWYRQAAGRGLQLLFYSVGIGQISSEVPQNLSASRPQDRQFILSSKKLLLSDSGFYLCAWSVSRGYNGELFFGEGSRLTVL.

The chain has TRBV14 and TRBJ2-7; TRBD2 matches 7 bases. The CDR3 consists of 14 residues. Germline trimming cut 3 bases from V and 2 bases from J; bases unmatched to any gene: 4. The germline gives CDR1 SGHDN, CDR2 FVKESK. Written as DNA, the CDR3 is TGTGCCAGCAGCCACCGGGACTACGCCTACGAGCAGTACTTC. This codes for CASSHRDYAYEQYF.

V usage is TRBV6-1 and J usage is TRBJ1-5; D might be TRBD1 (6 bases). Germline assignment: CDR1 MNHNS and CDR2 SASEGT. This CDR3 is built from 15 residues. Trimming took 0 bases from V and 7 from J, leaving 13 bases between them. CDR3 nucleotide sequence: TGTGCCAGCAGTGAAGCCGGGAGGGGGGTCCAGCCCCAGCATTTT. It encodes CASSEAGRGVQPQHF.

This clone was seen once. DNA of the CDR3: TGTGCCAGCTCACCGGGACACCAACAAAACACTGAAGCTTTCTTT. Residues: CASSPGHQQNTEAFF. V and J are TRBV18 and TRBJ1-1; D perhaps matches TRBD1 (6 bases). CDR1 KGHSH and CDR2 LQKENI come from the germline V gene. Trimming shortened V by 3 bases and J by 2 bases, and 13 bases separated the two germline ends. The CDR3 contains 15 residues.

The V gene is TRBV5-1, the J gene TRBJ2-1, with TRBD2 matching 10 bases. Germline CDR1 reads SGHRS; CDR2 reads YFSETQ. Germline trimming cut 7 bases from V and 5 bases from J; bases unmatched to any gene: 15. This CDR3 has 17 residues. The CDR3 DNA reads TGCGCCAGCTCCCGGACTAGCGGCCCCGCCTGGGACAATGAGCAGTTCTTC. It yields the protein CASSRTSGPAWDNEQFF. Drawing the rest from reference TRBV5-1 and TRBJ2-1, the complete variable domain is KAGVTQTPRYLIKTRGQQVTLSCSPISGHRSVSWYQQTPGQGLQFLFEYFSETQRNKGNFPGRFSGRQFSNSRSEMNVSTLELGDSALYLCASSRTSGPAWDNEQFFGPGTRLTVL.

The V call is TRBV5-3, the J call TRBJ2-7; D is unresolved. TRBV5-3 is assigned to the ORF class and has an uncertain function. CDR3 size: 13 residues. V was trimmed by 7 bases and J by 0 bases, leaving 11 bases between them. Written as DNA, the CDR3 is TGTGCCAGACCCCGGTCGAGCTCCTACGAGCAGTACTTC. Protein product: CARPRSSSYEQYF.